These T cell receptor beta chains were read from a single sample in a study of sequential checkpoint blockade in melanoma. The method was immunoSEQ multiplex PCR; TCRdb's version includes in-frame clones alone and lacks a portion of them. Found here are about 21,000 clones, 75% to 85% of them singletons; the top ten hold 35% to 40%. The sequences come from CD8+ T cells sorted from blood (inferred from file names), collected from a patient given nivolumab and ipilimumab in sequence. The receptors were sampled from a human donor with melanoma. CDR3s include the opening cysteine and the closing phenylalanine or tryptophan. Fields, in order: D gene, clone size, J gene, V gene, CDR3 protein, CDR3 DNA. The D gene is left open where the match is weak. Size is omitted from some rows. Given values are once, few, many or a class for expanded clones.

.	.	TRBJ1-3	TRBV7-9	CASSFDRSHSGNTIYF	TGTGCCAGCAGCTTCGACAGGTCACACTCTGGAAACACCATATATTTT
TRBD2	.	TRBJ2-7	TRBV27	CASSFGTSGIEQYF	TGTGCCAGCAGTTTTGGGACTAGCGGGATCGAGCAGTACTTC
.	.	TRBJ1-2	TRBV29-1	CSVEDGPSGYTF	TGCAGCGTTGAAGATGGGCCGAGCGGCTACACCTTC
.	.	TRBJ1-4	TRBV14	CASSQPSGYRDEKLFF	TGTGCCAGCAGCCAACCCTCCGGATATCGGGATGAAAAACTGTTTTTT
.	.	TRBJ1-1	TRBV19	CASSLLPNTEAFF	TGTGCCAGTAGCCTTCTCCCGAACACTGAAGCTTTCTTT
.	few	TRBJ1-5	TRBV19	CASTPGVNQPQHF	TGTGCCAGTACCCCCGGGGTTAATCAGCCCCAGCATTTT
.	.	TRBJ1-5	TRBV11-2	CASSLGLGSNQPQHF	TGTGCCAGCAGCTTAGGCCTCGGTAGCAATCAGCCCCAGCATTTT
.	.	TRBJ1-3	TRBV2	CASRGDRISGNTIYF	TGTGCCAGCAGGGGAGACCGCATCTCTGGAAACACCATATATTTT
.	few	TRBJ2-7	TRBV7-9	CASSLEAGHYEQYF	TGTGCCAGCAGCTTGGAGGCAGGCCACTACGAGCAGTACTTC
.	.	TRBJ2-7	TRBV4-1	CASSQLDSISYEQYF	TGCGCCAGCAGCCAGCTAGACAGCATCTCCTACGAGCAGTACTTC
TRBD1	once	TRBJ1-1	TRBV10-3	CAISERSGGRNTEAFF	TGTGCCATCAGTGAACGGTCAGGGGGCCGAAACACTGAAGCTTTCTTT
.	.	TRBJ2-7	TRBV27	CASSIVRGNEQYF	TGTGCCAGCAGTATTGTTAGGGGTAACGAGCAGTACTTC
TRBD1	.	TRBJ2-1	TRBV7-7	CASSLGSRGPYNEQFF	TGTGCTAGCAGCTTGGGGTCCAGGGGGCCCTACAATGAGCAGTTCTTC
.	.	TRBJ1-1	TRBV7-2	CASSLVDNMNTEAFF	TGTGCCAGCAGCTTAGTGGACAACATGAACACTGAAGCTTTCTTT
.	few	TRBJ2-7	TRBV7-9	CASSSAGYEQYF	TGTGCCAGCAGCTCGGCGGGATACGAGCAGTACTTC
TRBD1	.	TRBJ1-1	TRBV11-2	CASSLVLGKGQMNTEAFF	TGTGCCAGCAGCTTAGTTTTGGGGAAGGGACAGATGAACACTGAAGCTTTCTTT
.	.	TRBJ1-1	TRBV7-3	CASSLGEGEAFF	TGTGCCAGCAGCTTAGGGGAGGGGGAAGCTTTCTTT
TRBD1	.	TRBJ2-7	TRBV2	CASSPGQGGYEQYF	TGTGCCAGCAGTCCGGGACAGGGAGGGTACGAGCAGTACTTC
.	.	TRBJ1-3	TRBV19	CASSISTSGNTIYF	TGTGCCAGTAGTATTTCTACGTCTGGAAACACCATATATTTT
.	.	TRBJ2-7	TRBV5-8	CASSAVVSSF	TGTGCCAGCAGCGCTGTCGTTTCGAGCTTC
TRBD1	.	TRBJ2-6	TRBV7-8	CASSLPRGRGSGANVLTF	TGTGCCAGCAGCTTGCCCAGGGGGCGTGGGTCTGGGGCCAACGTCCTGACTTTC
.	.	TRBJ1-5	TRBV5-6	CASSFHNQPQHF	TGTGCCAGCAGCTTCCACAATCAGCCCCAGCATTTT
TRBD1	.	TRBJ1-1	TRBV29-1	CSGLWTGEAFF	TGCAGCGGTCTTTGGACAGGTGAAGCTTTCTTT
TRBD1	few	TRBJ1-5	TRBV28	CASRGRTGSQPQHF	TGTGCCAGCAGGGGTCGGACAGGGAGTCAGCCCCAGCATTTT
TRBD1	.	TRBJ1-2	TRBV11-2	CASSDRQGAGGYTF	TGTGCCAGCAGCGATCGACAGGGGGCAGGTGGCTACACCTTC
TRBD1	few	TRBJ1-2	TRBV2	CANPRDRDYGYTF	TGTGCCAACCCTCGGGACAGGGACTATGGCTACACCTTC
TRBD1	.	TRBJ1-1	TRBV28	CASSLYADREGTEAFF	TGTGCCAGCAGTTTATACGCAGACAGGGAAGGGACTGAAGCTTTCTTT
TRBD2	.	TRBJ2-7	TRBV6-4	CASSDGLASYEQYF	TGTGCCAGCAGTGACGGACTAGCTTCCTACGAGCAGTACTTC
.	.	TRBJ1-5	TRBV2	CASSEWAAGRNQPQHF	TGTGCCAGCAGTGAATGGGCCGCAGGGCGCAATCAGCCCCAGCATTTT
.	.	TRBJ1-5	TRBV27	CASKPEGGALHQPQHF	TGTGCCAGCAAGCCTGAGGGGGGGGCCCTCCATCAGCCCCAGCATTTT
TRBD1	.	TRBJ2-7	TRBV19	CASSTTGTGIYEQYF	TGTGCCAGTAGTACAACCGGGACAGGGATCTACGAGCAGTACTTC
TRBD2	.	TRBJ2-7	TRBV27	CASSLSGASLSSYEQYF	TGTGCCAGCAGTCTTAGCGGGGCCTCCCTTAGCTCCTACGAGCAGTACTTC
.	few	TRBJ1-2	TRBV9	CASSGGDGPGAAYGYTF	TGTGCCAGCAGCGGAGGGGACGGGCCGGGAGCGGCCTATGGCTACACCTTC